A selection of T cell receptor beta chains follows, all from one sample in a study of CD8 T cells in ankylosing spondylitis. One entry per CDR3 protein results from TCRdb running MiXCR on the 5' RACE reads. Here the sample spans approximately 100,000 distinct CDR3 sequences, almost 8.5% being singletons. Sequencing was carried out using blood, either unsorted or a sorted T cell fraction (not recorded which). These receptors were collected from a male donor with ankylosing spondylitis or in good health (not recorded which). The CDR3 runs from the conserved cysteine through the conserved F or W.

V,CDR3
TRBV20-1,CSAFLTWPALSTDTQYF
TRBV7-9,CASSPPGGLNEKLFF
TRBV10-3,CAISESISGNEQFF
TRBV20-1,CSARVAQGNQPQHF
TRBV12-3/TRBV12-4,CASSPQTGKTTQYF
TRBV7-8,CASSAGLRSYNEQFF
TRBV7-2,CASSLAGQDTQYF
TRBV4-1,CASSRTGLQPQHF
TRBV12-3/TRBV12-4,CASSLETDSTEAFF
TRBV12-3/TRBV12-4,CASSGTVLGNTIYF
TRBV7-3,CASSLLPGQGAGYGYTF
TRBV6-2/TRBV6-3,CASSYRTGTRSYEQYF
TRBV4-1,CASSPQGLSNQPQHF
TRBV5-1,CASSLLPGQNSNQPQHF
TRBV20-1,CSASTGWGTEAFF
TRBV20-1,CSARPLETQYF
TRBV20-1,CSASLGGRGNEQFF
TRBV20-1,CSARQGSNQPQHF
TRBV7-8,CASSLYGGGNQPQHF
TRBV7-9,CASQEGADTQYF
TRBV27,CASSLSGTGGGEQYF
TRBV4-1,CASSQETSNTGELFF
TRBV10-3,CAIRASGQETQYF
TRBV27,CASSSRTWGRGGYTF
TRBV5-5,CASRERTGQRLDEQFF
TRBV5-1,CASRQHGTYEQYF
TRBV5-6,CASSSGLAGGDTQYF
TRBV4-1,CASSQDRSGTETQYF
TRBV20-1,CSARAGASTDTQYF
TRBV20-1,CSASGQFEEVYNEQFF
TRBV4-1,CASSHPGQGSYEQYF
TRBV7-8,CASSLEASQNIQYF
TRBV15,CATGAVNTEAFF
TRBV6-2/TRBV6-3,CASSPSYFQETQYF